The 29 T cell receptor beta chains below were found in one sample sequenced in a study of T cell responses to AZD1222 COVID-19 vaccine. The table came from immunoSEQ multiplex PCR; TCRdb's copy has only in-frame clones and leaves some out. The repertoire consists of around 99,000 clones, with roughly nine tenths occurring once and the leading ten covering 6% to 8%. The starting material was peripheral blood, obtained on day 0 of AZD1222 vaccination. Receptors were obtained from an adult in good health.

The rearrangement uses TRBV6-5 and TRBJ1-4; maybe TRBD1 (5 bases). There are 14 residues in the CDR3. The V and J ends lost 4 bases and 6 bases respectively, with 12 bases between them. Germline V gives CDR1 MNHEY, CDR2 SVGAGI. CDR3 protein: CASSWDPRDEKLFF. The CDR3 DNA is TGTGCCAGCAGTTGGGACCCAAGGGATGAAAAACTGTTTTTT.

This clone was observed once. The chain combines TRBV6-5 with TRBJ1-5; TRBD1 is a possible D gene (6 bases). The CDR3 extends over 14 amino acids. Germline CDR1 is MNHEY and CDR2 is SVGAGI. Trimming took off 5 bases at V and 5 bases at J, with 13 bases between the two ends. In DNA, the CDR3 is TGTGCCAGCAGTAGGGGGTTCGTAGATCAGCCCCAGCATTTT. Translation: CASSRGFVDQPQHF.

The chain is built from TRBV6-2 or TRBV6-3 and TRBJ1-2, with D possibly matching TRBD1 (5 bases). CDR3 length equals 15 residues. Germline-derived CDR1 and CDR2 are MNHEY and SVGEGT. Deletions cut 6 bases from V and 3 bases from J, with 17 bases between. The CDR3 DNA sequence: TGTGCCAGCAGCGAGATTCGGGGGTCGGACTATGGCTACACCTTC. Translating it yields CASSEIRGSDYGYTF.

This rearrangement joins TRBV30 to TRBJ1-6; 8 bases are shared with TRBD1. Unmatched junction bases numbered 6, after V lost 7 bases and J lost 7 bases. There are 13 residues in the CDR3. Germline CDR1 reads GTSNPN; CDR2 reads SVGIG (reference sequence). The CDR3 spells CASRQGNNSPLHF. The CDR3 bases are TGTGCCTCAAGACAGGGGAACAATTCACCCCTCCACTTT.

The CDR3 loop is CASSYSLTGSNYGYTF. The CDR3 DNA reads TGTGCCAGCAGTTACTCGTTAACAGGGTCTAACTATGGCTACACCTTC. The chain carries TRBV6-5 and TRBJ1-2; perhaps TRBD1 as D (6 bases). This CDR3 is 16 amino acids long. The ends were cut back, 0 bases at V and 0 bases at J, with 11 bases in the middle. The germline V gene has CDR1 MNHEY and CDR2 SVGAGI.

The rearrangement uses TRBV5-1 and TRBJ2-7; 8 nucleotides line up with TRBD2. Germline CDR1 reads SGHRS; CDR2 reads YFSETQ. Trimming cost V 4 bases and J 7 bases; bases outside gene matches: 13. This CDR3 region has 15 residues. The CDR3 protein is CASSNRPGGAGEQYF. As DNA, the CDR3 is TGCGCCAGCAGCAACCGCCCGGGGGGGGCGGGTGAGCAGTACTTC.

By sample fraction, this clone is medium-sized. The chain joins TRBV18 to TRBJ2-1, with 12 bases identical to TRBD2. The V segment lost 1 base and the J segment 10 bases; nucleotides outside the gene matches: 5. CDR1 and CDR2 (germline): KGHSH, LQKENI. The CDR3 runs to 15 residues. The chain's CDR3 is CASSPRLAGGREQFF. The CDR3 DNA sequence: TGTGCCAGCTCACCACGGCTAGCGGGAGGGAGGGAGCAGTTCTTC.

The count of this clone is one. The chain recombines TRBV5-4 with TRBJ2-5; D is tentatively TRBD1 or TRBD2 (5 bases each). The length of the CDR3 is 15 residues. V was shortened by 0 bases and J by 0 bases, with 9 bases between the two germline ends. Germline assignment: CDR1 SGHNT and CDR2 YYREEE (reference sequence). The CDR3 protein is CASSLAVGDQETQYF. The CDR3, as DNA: TGTGCCAGCAGCTTGGCCGTGGGGGACCAAGAGACCCAGTACTTC.

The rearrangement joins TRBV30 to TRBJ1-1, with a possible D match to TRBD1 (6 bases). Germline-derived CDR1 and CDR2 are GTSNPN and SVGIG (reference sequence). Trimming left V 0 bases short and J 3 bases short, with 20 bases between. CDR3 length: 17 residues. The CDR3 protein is CAWSVRAGETLDTEAFF. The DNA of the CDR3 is TGTGCCTGGAGTGTACGGGCAGGGGAAACGCTGGACACTGAAGCTTTCTTT.

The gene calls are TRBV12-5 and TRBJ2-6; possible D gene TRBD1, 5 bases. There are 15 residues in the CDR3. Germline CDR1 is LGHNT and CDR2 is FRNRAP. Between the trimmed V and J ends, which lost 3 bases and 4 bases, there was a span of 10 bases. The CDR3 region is CASGFWGVGANVLTF. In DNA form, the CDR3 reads TGTGCTAGTGGTTTTTGGGGCGTGGGGGCCAACGTCCTGACTTTC.

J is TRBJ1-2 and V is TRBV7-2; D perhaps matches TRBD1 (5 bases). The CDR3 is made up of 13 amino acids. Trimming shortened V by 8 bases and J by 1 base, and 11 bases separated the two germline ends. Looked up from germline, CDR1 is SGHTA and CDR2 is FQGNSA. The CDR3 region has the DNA TGTGCCAGCTTCCAGGGAAGTAACTATGGCTACACCTTC. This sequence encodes CASFQGSNYGYTF.

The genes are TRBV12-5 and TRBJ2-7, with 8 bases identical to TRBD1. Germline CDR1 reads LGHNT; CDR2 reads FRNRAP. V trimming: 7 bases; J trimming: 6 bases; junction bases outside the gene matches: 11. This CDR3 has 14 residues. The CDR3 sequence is CASALSDRGGEQYF. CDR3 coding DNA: TGTGCTAGTGCCTTATCCGACAGGGGTGGCGAGCAGTACTTC.

The CDR3 loop reads CASSDSGQGRYEQYF. The CDR3 nucleotides are TGTGCCAGCAGCGACTCGGGACAGGGACGATACGAGCAGTACTTC. The J gene is TRBJ2-7, the V gene TRBV21-1; the table's D call of TRBD1 was not tested on the DNA. TRBV21-1 is noted as a pseudogene. The CDR3 is 15 amino acids.

CDR3 nucleotides: TGTGCCAGTAGCCTGGACAGGGGGCCCTACGAGCAGTACTTC. It yields the protein CASSLDRGPYEQYF. The chain combines TRBV19 with TRBJ2-7, with 11 bases fitting TRBD1. The CDR3 runs to 14 residues. Germline values: CDR1 LNHDA, CDR2 SQIVND (reference sequence). J lost 2 bases, V lost 6 bases, and 3 bases had no gene match.

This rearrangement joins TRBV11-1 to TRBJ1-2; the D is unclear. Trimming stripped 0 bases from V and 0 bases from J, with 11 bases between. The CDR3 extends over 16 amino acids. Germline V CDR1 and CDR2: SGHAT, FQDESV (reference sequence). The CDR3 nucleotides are TGTGCCAGCAGCTTAGCCCCGACAATTTCTAACTATGGCTACACCTTC. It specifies CASSLAPTISNYGYTF.

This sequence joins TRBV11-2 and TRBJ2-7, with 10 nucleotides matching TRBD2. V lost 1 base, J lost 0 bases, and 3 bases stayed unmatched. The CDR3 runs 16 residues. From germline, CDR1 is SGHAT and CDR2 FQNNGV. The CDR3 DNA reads TGTGCCAGCAGCTTAGGGGGGACTAGCGACTCCTACGAGCAGTACTTC. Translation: CASSLGGTSDSYEQYF.

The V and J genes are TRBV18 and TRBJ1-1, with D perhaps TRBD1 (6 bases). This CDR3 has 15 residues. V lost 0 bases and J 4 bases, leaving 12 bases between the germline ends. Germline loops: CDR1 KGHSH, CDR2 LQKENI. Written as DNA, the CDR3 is TGTGCCAGCTCACCACCGGGGGCCGTGGGCACTGAAGCTTTCTTT. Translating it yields CASSPPGAVGTEAFF.

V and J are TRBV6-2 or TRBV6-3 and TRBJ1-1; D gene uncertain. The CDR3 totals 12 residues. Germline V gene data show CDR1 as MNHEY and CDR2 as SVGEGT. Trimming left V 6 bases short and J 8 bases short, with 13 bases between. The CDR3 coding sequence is TGTGCCAGCAGCCCCCCCGGAACCGAAGCTTTCTTT. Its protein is CASSPPGTEAFF.

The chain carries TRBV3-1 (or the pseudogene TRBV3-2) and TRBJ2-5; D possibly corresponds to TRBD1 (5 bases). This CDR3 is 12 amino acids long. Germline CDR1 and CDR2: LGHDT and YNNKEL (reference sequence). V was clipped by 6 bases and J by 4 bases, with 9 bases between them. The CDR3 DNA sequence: TGTGCCAGCAGGGGGCTGGGAGAGACCCAGTACTTC. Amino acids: CASRGLGETQYF.

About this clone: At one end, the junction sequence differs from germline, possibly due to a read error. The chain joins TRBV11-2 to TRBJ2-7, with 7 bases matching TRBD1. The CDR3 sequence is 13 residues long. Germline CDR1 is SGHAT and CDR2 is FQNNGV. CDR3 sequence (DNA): TGTGCCAACAGCCCTGGGACAGCCTGGGAGCAGTACTTC. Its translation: CANSPGTAWEQYF.

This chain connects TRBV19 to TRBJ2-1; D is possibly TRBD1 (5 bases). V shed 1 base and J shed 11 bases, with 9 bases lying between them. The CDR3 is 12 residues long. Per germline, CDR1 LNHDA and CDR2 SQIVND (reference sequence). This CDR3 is CASSIVGRQQFF. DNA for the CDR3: TGTGCCAGTAGTATAGTGGGGCGGCAGCAGTTCTTC.

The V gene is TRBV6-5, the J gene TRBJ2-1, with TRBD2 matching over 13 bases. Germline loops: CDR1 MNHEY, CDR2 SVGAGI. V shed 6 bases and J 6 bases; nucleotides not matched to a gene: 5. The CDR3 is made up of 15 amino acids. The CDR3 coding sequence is TGTGCCAGCAGCCCGGGACTAGCGGGGTCCAATGAGCAGTTCTTC. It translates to CASSPGLAGSNEQFF.

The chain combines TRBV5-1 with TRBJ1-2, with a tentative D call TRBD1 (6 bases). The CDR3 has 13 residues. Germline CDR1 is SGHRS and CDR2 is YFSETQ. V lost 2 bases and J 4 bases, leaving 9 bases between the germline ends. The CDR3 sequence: CASSFEGGYGYTF. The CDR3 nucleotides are TGCGCCAGCAGCTTCGAGGGGGGCTATGGCTACACCTTC.

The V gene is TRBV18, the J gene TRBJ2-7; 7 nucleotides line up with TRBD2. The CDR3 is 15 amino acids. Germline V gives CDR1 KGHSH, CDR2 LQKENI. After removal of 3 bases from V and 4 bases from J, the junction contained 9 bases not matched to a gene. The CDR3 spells CASSPSGGREYEQYF. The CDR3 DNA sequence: TGTGCCAGCTCACCGAGTGGCGGGAGAGAGTACGAGCAGTACTTC.

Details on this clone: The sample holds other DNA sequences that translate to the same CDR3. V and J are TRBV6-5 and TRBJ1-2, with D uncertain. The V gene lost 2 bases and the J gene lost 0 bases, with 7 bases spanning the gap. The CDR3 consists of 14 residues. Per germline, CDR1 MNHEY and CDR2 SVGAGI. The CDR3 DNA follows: TGTGCCAGCAGTTACAGGCCGGCTAACTATGGCTACACCTTC. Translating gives CASSYRPANYGYTF.

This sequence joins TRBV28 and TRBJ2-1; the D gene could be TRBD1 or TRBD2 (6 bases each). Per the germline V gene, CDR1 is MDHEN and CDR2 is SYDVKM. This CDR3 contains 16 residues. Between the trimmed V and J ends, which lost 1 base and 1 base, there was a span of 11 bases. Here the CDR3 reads CASSLSRGVSYNEQFF. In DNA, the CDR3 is TGTGCCAGCAGTTTATCGAGGGGGGTGTCCTACAATGAGCAGTTCTTC.

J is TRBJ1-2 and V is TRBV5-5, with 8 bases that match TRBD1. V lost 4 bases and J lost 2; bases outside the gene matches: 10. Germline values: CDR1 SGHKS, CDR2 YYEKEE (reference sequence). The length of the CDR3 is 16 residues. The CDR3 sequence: CASSETGTGLNYGYTF. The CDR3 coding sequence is TGTGCCAGCAGCGAAACCGGGACAGGCCTAAACTATGGCTACACCTTC.

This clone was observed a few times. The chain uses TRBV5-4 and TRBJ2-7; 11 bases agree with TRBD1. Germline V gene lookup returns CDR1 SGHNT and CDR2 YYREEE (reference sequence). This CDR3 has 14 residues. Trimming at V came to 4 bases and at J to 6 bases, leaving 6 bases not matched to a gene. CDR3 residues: CASSPGQGGGEQYF. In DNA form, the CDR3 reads TGTGCCAGCAGCCCGGGACAGGGGGGCGGCGAGCAGTACTTC.

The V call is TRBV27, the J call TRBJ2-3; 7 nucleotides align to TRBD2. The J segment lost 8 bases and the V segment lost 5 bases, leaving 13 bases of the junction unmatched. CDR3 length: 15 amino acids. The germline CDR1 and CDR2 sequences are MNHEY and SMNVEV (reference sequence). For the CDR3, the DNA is TGTGCCAGCAGTCCATCCCGGGGGGTGGGGGTTACGCAGTATTTT. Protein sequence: CASSPSRGVGVTQYF.